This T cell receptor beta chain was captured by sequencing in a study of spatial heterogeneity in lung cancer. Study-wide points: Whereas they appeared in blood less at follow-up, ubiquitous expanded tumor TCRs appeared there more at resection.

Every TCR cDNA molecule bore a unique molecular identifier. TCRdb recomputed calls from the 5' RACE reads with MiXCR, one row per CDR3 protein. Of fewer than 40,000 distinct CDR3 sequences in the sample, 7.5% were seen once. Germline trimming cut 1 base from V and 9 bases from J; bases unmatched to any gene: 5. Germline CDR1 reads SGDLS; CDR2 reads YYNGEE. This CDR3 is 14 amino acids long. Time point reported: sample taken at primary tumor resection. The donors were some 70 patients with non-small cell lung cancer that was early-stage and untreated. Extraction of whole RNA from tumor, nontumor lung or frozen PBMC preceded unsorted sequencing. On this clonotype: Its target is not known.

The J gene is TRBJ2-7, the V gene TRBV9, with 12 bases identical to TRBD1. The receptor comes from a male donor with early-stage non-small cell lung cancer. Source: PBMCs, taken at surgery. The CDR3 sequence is CASSVSGQGAVQYF. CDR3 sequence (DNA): TGTGCCAGCAGCGTATCGGGACAGGGGGCGGTGCAGTACTTC.